This TCR beta chain emerged from a study of OX40 agonist ivuxolimab in advanced cancers. Libraries were prepared by immunoSEQ multiplex PCR; TCRdb keeps only in-frame clonotypes and omits some of them. The sample has tens of thousands of clones, 88% seen once. In germline, CDR1 is SGHVS, CDR2 FNYEAQ. The CDR3 runs 13 residues. The V and J ends lost 1 base and 8 bases respectively, with 9 bases between them. This clonotype originated in an adult with an advanced solid tumor such as melanoma, head and neck, liver or kidney cancer. This sample comprised CD4+ or CD8+ T cells sorted from blood, obtained in a trial of the OX40 agonist ivuxolimab. The chain joins TRBV7-6 to TRBJ2-4, with no clear D. CDR3 amino acids: CASSLGSEDIQYF. CDR3 bases: TGTGCCAGCAGCTTAGGCTCCGAGGACATTCAGTACTTC.